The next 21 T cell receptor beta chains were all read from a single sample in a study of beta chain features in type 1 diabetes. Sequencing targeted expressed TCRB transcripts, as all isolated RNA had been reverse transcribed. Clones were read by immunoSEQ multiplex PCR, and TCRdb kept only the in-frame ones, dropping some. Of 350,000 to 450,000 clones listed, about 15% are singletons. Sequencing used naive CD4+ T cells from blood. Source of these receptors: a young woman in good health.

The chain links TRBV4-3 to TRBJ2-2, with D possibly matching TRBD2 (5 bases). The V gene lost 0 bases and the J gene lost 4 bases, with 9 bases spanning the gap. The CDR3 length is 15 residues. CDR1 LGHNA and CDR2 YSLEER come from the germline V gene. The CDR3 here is CASSQEDYSTGELFF. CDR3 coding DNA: TGCGCCAGCAGCCAAGAAGACTACAGCACCGGGGAGCTGTTTTTT.

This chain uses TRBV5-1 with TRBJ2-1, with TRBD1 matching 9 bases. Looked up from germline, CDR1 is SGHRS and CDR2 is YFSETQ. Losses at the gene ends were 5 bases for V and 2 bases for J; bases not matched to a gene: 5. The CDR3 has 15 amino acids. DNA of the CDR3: TGCGCCAGCAGGAACGGGACAGGGACCTACAATGAGCAGTTCTTC. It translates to CASRNGTGTYNEQFF.

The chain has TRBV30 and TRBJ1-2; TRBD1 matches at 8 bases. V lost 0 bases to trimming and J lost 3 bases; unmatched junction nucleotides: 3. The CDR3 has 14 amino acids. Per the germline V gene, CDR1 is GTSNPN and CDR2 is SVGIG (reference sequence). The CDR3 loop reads CAWSVLQGDYGYTF. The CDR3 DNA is TGTGCCTGGAGTGTACTACAGGGGGACTATGGCTACACCTTC.

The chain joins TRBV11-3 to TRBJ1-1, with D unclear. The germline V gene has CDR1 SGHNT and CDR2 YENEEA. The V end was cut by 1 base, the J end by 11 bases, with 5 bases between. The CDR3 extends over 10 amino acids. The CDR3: CASSLVAAFF. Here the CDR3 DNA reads TGTGCCAGCAGCTTAGTAGCCGCTTTCTTT.

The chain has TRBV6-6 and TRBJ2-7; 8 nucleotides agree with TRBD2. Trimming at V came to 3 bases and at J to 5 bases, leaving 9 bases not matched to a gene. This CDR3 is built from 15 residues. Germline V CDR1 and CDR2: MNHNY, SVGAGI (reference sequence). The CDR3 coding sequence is TGTGCCAGCAGTTATCCAAAGCGGGAGCCCGACGAGCAGTACTTC. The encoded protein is CASSYPKREPDEQYF.

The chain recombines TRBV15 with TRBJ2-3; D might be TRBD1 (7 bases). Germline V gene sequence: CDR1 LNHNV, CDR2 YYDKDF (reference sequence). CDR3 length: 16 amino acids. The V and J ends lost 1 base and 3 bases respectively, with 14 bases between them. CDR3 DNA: TGTGCCACCAGCAGAGGGGCAGGGGGGAAGACAGATACGCAGTATTTT. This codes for CATSRGAGGKTDTQYF. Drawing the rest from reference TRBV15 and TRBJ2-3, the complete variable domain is DAMVIQNPRYQVTQFGKPVTLSCSQTLNHNVMYWYQQKSSQAPKLLFHYYDKDFNNEADTPDNFQSRRPNTSFCFLDIRSPGLGDTAMYLCATSRGAGGKTDTQYFGPGTRLTVL.

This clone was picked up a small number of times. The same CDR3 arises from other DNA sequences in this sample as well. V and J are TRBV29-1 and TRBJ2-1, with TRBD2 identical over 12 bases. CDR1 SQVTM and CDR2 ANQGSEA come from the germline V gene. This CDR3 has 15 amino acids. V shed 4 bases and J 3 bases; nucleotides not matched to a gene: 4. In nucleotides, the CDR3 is TGCAGCGTTGTGGGACTAGCGGGTAACTACAATGAGCAGTTCTTC. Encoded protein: CSVVGLAGNYNEQFF.

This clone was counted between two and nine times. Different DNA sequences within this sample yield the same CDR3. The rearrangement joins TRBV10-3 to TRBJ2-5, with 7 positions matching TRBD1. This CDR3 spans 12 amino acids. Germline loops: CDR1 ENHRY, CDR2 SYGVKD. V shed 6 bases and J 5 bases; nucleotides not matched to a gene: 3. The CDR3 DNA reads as TGTGCCATCAGCCGGGACAGTGAGACCCAGTACTTC. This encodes CAISRDSETQYF.

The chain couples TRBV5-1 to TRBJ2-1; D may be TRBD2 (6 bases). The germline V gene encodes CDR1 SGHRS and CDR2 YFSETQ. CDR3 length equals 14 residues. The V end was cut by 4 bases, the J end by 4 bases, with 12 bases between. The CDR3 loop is CASSISGDYNEQFF. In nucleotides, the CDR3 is TGCGCCAGCAGCATTAGCGGTGATTACAATGAGCAGTTCTTC.

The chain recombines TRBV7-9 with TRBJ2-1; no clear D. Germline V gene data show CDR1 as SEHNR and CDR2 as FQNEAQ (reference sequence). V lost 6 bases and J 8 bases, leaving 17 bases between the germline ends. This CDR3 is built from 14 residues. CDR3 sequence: CASREQLVSDEQFF. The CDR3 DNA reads TGTGCCAGCAGAGAGCAGTTAGTCAGCGATGAGCAGTTCTTC.

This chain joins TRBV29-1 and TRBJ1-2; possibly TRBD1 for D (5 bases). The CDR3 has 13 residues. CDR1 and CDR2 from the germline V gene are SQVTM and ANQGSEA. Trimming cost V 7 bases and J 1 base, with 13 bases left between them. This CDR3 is CSGGGVGNYGYTF. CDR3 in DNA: TGCAGCGGCGGGGGGGTCGGTAACTATGGCTACACCTTC.

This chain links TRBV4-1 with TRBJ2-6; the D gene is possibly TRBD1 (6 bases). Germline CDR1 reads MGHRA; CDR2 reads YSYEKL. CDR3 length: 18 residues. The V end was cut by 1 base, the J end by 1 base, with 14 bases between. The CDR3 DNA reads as TGCGCCAGCAGCCAAGGGCAGGGGCCCCTTTCTGGGGCCAACGTCCTGACTTTC. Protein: CASSQGQGPLSGANVLTF.

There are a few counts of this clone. The CDR3 DNA sequence: TGTGCCAGCAGCTTTGATATCGGTATAAACGAGCAGTACTTC. Translated, it gives CASSFDIGINEQYF. V gene TRBV7-9 combines with J gene TRBJ2-7; D call uncertain. V was trimmed by 3 bases and J by 5 bases, leaving 14 bases between them. From germline, CDR1 is SEHNR and CDR2 FQNEAQ (reference sequence). This CDR3 spans 14 amino acids.

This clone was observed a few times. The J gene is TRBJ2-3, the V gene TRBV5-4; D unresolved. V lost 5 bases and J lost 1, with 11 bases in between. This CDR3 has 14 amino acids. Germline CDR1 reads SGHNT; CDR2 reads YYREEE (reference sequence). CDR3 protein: CASSLSTGTDTQYF. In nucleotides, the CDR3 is TGTGCCAGCAGTCTTAGTACGGGCACAGATACGCAGTATTTT. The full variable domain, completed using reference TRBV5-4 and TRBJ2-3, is ETGVTQSPTHLIKTRGQQVTLRCSSQSGHNTVSWYQQALGQGPQFIFQYYREEENGRGNFPPRFSGLQFPNYSSELNVNALELDDSALYLCASSLSTGTDTQYFGPGTRLTVL.

The CDR3 DNA reads as TGTGCCAGCTCACCAAGGGAGGCGAACACTGAAGCTTTCTTT. Translated, it gives CASSPREANTEAFF. The chain employs TRBV18 and TRBJ1-1; D unclear. CDR3 length: 14 residues. Germline values: CDR1 KGHSH, CDR2 LQKENI. The V gene lost 2 bases and the J gene lost 1 base, with 8 bases spanning the gap.

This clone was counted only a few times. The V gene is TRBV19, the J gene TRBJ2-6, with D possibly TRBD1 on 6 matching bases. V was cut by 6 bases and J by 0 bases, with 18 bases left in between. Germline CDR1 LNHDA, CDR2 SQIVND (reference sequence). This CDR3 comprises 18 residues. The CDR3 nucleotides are TGTGCCAGTAGAGAATATGCAGGGGTTCGCTCTGGGGCCAACGTCCTGACTTTC. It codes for CASREYAGVRSGANVLTF.

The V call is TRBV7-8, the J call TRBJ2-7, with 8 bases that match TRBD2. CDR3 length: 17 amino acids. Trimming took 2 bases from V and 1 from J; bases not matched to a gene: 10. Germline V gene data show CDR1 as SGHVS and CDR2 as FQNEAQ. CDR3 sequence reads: CASSLTAGAPGSYEQYF. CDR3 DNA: TGTGCCAGCAGCTTAACAGCGGGAGCCCCGGGTTCCTACGAGCAGTACTTC.

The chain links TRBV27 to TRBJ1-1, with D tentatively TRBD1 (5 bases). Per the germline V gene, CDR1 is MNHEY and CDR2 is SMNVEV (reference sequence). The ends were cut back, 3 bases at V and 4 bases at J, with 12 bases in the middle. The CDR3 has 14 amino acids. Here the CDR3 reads CASSFLQGVTEAFF. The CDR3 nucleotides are TGTGCCAGCAGTTTCCTGCAGGGTGTCACTGAAGCTTTCTTT.

CDR3 bases: TGTGCCAGCTCACCCATAGGGACTAGCGGGAGGTCCTACGAGCAGTACTTC. Translated: CASSPIGTSGRSYEQYF. The genes are TRBV18 and TRBJ2-7; 15 bases fit TRBD2. From germline, CDR1 is KGHSH and CDR2 LQKENI. With V trimmed by 3 bases and J by 1 base, 4 bases remained unmatched. The CDR3 contains 17 residues. The full variable domain, with the rest looked up from reference TRBV18 and TRBJ2-7, is NAGVMQNPRHLVRRRGQEARLRCSPMKGHSHVYWYRQLPEEGLKFMVYLQKENIIDESGMPKERFSAEFPKEGPSILRIQQVVRGDSAAYFCASSPIGTSGRSYEQYFGPGTRLTVT.

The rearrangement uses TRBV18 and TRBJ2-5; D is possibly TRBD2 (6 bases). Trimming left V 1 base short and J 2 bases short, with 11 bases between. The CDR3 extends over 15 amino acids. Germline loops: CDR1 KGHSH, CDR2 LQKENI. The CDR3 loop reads CASSPRSGGQETQYF. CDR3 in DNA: TGTGCCAGCTCACCACGTAGCGGCGGGCAAGAGACCCAGTACTTC. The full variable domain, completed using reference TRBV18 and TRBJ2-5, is NAGVMQNPRHLVRRRGQEARLRCSPMKGHSHVYWYRQLPEEGLKFMVYLQKENIIDESGMPKERFSAEFPKEGPSILRIQQVVRGDSAAYFCASSPRSGGQETQYFGPGTRLLVL.

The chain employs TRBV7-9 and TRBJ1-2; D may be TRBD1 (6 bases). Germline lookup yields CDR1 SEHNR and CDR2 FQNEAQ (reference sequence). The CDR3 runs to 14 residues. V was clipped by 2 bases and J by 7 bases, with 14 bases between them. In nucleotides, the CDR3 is TGTGCCAGCAGCTTAAATACAGGGACGGTTGGCTACACCTTC. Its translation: CASSLNTGTVGYTF.